Listed below are T cell receptor beta chains from one sample, sequenced in a study of shared clonotypes between healthy human individuals. TCRdb's copy holds only in-frame clones and misses some; the assay was immunoSEQ multiplex PCR. The data show 1,400,000 or so clones, less than 99% seen once. The sequenced material came from naive CD4+ T cells sorted from blood. Source of these receptors: a man aged 30 to 45 in good health. The conserved cysteine and the conserved F or W are not part of the CDR3 here. The D gene is left open where the match is weak. Clone size appears in some rows only: once, few, many, or a class for an expanded clone.

d_call,clone_size,j_call,v_call,cdr3_aa
TRBD1,.,TRBJ1-4,TRBV4-1,ASSQIRQGPNEKLF
.,.,TRBJ1-1,TRBV11-1,ASSLKDTEAF
.,.,TRBJ2-1,TRBV7-6,ASSLRSISRGDYNEQF
TRBD2,once,TRBJ2-5,TRBV25-1,ASRDHPGGQETQY
.,.,TRBJ2-1,TRBV29-1,SVVGRNGAVNNEQF
.,once,TRBJ1-2,TRBV2,ASSGTETNYGYT
TRBD1,.,TRBJ2-5,TRBV6-5,ASRGDRGNRTQY
.,.,TRBJ2-7,TRBV5-4,ASSLQTGSSYEQY
TRBD2,.,TRBJ2-1,TRBV7-2,ASSSGTSSYNEQF
.,.,TRBJ2-7,TRBV7-3,ASSLMGGEQY
.,once,TRBJ2-2,TRBV18,ASSPEGTPGDTGELF
.,.,TRBJ2-1,TRBV9,ASSVGTVRTGRVFNEQF
.,once,TRBJ2-5,TRBV28,ASSLPGTQY
TRBD2,.,TRBJ2-4,TRBV18,ASSPVGTSGDIQY
.,few,TRBJ2-7,TRBV2,ASSDRPLIPYEQY
.,.,TRBJ1-2,TRBV9,ASSVASDSYGYT
.,.,TRBJ2-2,TRBV4-2,ASSQHIEVGELF
TRBD1,once,TRBJ1-2,TRBV5-5,ASSLRRWGQGDYGYT
.,.,TRBJ2-1,TRBV11-2,ASSLRSTGTLANGQF
.,.,TRBJ2-7,TRBV18,ASSPQGRNTYEQY
.,.,TRBJ2-7,TRBV13,ASSARSRGYEQY
.,.,TRBJ2-6,TRBV11-1,ASSLLVSSGANVLT
.,.,TRBJ2-3,TRBV5-4,ASSSGHIRFTDTQY
.,.,TRBJ2-5,TRBV15,ATSRGLETQY
TRBD2,.,TRBJ2-3,TRBV11-2,ASRLAGGKPWGTDTQY
.,.,TRBJ2-3,TRBV5-5,ASSLGEAQKISTDTQY
.,.,TRBJ2-5,TRBV10-3,AISESKPETQY
.,.,TRBJ2-5,TRBV7-8,ASSLFAGRGETQY
.,.,TRBJ2-1,TRBV7-2,ASSLSQGFNEQF
TRBD1,.,TRBJ2-7,TRBV28,ASSPWDSTYEQY
TRBD2,.,TRBJ2-7,TRBV7-9,ASSLVLAGGSYEQY
TRBD2,.,TRBJ2-7,TRBV7-6,ASSLPASGRGHEQY
.,once,TRBJ2-1,TRBV5-4,ASSLGSGVDEQF
TRBD1,.,TRBJ2-7,TRBV10-2,ASLRQGKDEQY
.,.,TRBJ2-3,TRBV18,ASSPQWDPDTDTQY
TRBD1,.,TRBJ2-7,TRBV30,AWSAGTGVSEQY
.,.,TRBJ1-1,TRBV19,ASISTGLPNTEAF
.,.,TRBJ2-7,TRBV28,ASSFLTGQY
.,.,TRBJ2-7,TRBV21-1,ASRSEAGHPWEQY
.,once,TRBJ2-7,TRBV9,ASSAQAGLLSYEQY
TRBD2,.,TRBJ2-7,TRBV11-2,ASSPKWGGSGEQY
.,.,TRBJ1-1,TRBV7-9,ASSPRGAVNTEAF
.,.,TRBJ2-5,TRBV6-6,ASSFGQQETQY
.,.,TRBJ1-3,TRBV7-9,ASSSYTQDSGNTIY
.,.,TRBJ2-7,TRBV7-8,ASIPGPVLGEQY
.,.,TRBJ1-2,TRBV9,ASSVDAGAKGYT
TRBD2,.,TRBJ2-1,TRBV5-1,ASSTLLAGDLNEQF
.,.,TRBJ1-4,TRBV10-2,ASSEQEPSRSEKLF
.,once,TRBJ1-2,TRBV7-2,ASSLLNYGYT
.,.,TRBJ1-1,TRBV6-1,ASSEALNTEAF
TRBD2,.,TRBJ2-3,TRBV9,ASSPSGNTDTQY